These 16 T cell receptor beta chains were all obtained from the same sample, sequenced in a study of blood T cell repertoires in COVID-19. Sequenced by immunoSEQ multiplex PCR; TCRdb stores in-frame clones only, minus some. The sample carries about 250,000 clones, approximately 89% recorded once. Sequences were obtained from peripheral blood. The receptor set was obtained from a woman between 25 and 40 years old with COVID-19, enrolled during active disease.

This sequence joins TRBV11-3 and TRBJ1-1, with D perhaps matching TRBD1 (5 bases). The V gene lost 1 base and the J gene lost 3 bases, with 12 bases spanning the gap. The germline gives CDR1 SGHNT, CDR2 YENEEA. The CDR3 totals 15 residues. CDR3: CASSLGSGFHTEAFF. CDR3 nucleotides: TGTGCCAGCAGCTTAGGGTCAGGGTTTCACACTGAAGCTTTCTTT.

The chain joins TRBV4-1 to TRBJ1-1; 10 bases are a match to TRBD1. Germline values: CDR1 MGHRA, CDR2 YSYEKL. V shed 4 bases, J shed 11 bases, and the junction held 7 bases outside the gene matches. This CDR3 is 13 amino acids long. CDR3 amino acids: CASSLKDRGDAFF. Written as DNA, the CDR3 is TGCGCCAGCAGCCTCAAGGACAGGGGGGACGCTTTCTTT.

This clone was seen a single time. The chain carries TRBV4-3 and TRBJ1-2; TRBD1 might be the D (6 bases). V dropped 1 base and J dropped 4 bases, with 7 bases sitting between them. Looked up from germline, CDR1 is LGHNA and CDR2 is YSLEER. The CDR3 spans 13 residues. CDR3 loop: CASSQGGLYGYTF. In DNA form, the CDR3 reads TGCGCCAGCAGCCAAGGGGGGCTCTATGGCTACACCTTC.

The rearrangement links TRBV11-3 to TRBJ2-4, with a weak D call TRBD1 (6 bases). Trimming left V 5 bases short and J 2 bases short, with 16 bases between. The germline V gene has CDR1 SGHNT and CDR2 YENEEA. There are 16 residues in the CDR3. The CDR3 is CASSTRPTGSKNIQYF. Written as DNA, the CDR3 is TGTGCCAGCAGCACCCGACCTACAGGGTCCAAAAACATTCAGTACTTC.

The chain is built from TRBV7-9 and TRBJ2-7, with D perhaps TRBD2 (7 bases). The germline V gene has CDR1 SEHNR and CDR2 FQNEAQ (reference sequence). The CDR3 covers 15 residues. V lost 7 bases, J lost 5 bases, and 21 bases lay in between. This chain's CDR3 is CASTPRGAGSNEQYF. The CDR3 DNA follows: TGTGCCAGCACCCCCCGGGGGGCAGGGTCCAACGAGCAGTACTTC.

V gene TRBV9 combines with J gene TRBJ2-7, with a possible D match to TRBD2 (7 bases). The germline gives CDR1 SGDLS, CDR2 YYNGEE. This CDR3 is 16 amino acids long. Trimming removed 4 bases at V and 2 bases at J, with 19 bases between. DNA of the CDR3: TGTGCCAGCAGCCCTCGCGGGGGCGGGGCAACCTACGAGCAGTACTTC. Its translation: CASSPRGGGATYEQYF.

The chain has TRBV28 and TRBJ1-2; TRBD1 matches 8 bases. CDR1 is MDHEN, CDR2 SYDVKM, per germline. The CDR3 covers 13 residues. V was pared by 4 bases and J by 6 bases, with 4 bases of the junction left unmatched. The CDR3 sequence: CASSSGQGHGYTF. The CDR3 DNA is TGTGCCAGCAGTTCCGGACAGGGACATGGCTACACCTTC.

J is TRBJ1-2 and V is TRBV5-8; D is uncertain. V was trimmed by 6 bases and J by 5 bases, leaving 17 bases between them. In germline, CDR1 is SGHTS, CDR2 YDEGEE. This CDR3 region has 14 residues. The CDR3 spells CASIPRYGDYGYTF. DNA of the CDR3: TGTGCCAGCATTCCGCGGTACGGGGATTATGGCTACACCTTC. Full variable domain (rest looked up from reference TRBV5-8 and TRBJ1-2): EAGVTQSPTHLIKTRGQQATLRCSPISGHTSVYWYQQALGLGLQFLLWYDEGEERNRGNFPPRFSGRQFPNYSSELNVNALELEDSALYLCASIPRYGDYGYTFGSGTRLTVV.

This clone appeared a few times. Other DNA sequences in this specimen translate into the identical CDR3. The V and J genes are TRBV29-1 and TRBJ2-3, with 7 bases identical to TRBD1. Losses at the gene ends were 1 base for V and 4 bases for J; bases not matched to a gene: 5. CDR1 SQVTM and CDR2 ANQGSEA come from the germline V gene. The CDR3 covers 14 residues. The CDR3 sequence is CSVEGQGRADTQYF. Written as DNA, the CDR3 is TGCAGCGTTGAAGGACAGGGACGGGCAGATACGCAGTATTTT.

CDR3 amino acids: CASGLFGGAGAVYEQYV. The CDR3, as DNA: TGTGCTAGTGGTTTGTTCGGTGGCGCGGGGGCGGTATACGAGCAGTACGTC. J is TRBJ2-7 and V is TRBV12-5; tentatively, D is TRBD2 (7 bases). CDR1 is LGHNT and CDR2 is FRNRAP in the germline V gene. The CDR3 has 17 residues. V dropped 2 bases and J dropped 4 bases, with 21 bases sitting between them.

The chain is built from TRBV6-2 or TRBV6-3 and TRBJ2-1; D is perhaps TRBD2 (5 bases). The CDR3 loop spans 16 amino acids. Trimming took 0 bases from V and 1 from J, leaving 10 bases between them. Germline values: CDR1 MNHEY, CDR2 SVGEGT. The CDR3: CASSYSSGSSYNEQFF. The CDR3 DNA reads TGTGCCAGCAGTTACTCGTCGGGGTCATCCTACAATGAGCAGTTCTTC.

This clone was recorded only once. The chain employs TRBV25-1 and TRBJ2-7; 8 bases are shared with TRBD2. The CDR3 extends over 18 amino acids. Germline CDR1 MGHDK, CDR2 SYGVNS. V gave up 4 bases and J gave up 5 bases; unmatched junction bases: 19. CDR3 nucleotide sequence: TGTGCCAGCAGTGGGCCGACGCCGGGACTAGAGGGGGGTAACGAGCAGTACTTC. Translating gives CASSGPTPGLEGGNEQYF.

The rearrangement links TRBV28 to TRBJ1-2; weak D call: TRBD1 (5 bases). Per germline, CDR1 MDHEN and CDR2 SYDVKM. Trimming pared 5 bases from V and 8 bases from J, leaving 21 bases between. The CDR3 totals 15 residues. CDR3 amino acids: CASSPVEGAPRGYTF. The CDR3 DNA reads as TGTGCCAGCAGTCCCGTGGAAGGGGCGCCGAGGGGCTACACCTTC.

The CDR3 reads CASSVVASDVTGELFF. The CDR3 bases are TGTGCCAGCAGCGTAGTGGCTAGCGATGTAACCGGGGAGCTGTTTTTT. This sequence joins TRBV9 and TRBJ2-2; weak D call: TRBD2 (6 bases). This CDR3 is 16 amino acids long. Germline V gene sequence: CDR1 SGDLS, CDR2 YYNGEE. V shed 0 bases and J shed 5 bases, with 14 bases lying between them.

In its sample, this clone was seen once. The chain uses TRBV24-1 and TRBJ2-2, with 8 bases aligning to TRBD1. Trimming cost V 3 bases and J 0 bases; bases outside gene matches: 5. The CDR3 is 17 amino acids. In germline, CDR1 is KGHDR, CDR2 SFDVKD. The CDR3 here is CATSDPYRGANTGELFF. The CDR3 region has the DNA TGTGCCACCAGTGATCCGTACAGGGGGGCGAACACCGGGGAGCTGTTTTTT.

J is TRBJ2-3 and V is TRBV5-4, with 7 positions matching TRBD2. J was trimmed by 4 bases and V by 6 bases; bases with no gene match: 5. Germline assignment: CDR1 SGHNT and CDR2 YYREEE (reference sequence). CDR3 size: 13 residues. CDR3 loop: CASNLGGADTQYF. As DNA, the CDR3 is TGTGCCAGCAACCTGGGAGGGGCAGATACGCAGTATTTT.